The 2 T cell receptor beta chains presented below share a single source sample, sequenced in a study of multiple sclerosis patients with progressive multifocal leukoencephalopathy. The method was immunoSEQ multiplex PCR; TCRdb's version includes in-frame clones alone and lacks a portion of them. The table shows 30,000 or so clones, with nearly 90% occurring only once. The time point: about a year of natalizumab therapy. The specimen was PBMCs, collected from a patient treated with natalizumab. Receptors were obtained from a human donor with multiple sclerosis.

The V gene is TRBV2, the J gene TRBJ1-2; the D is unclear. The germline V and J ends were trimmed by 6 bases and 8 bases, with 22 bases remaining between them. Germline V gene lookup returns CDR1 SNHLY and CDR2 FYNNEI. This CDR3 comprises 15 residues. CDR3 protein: CASRGIAGSLLGYTF. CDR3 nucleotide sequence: TGTGCCAGCAGGGGGATAGCGGGTTCTTTGCTGGGCTACACCTTC. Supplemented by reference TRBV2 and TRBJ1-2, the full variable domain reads EPEVTQTPSHQVTQMGQEVILRCVPISNHLYFYWYRQILGQKVEFLVSFYNNEISEKSEIFDDQFSVERPDGSNFTLKIRSTKLEDSAMYFCASRGIAGSLLGYTFGSGTRLTVV.

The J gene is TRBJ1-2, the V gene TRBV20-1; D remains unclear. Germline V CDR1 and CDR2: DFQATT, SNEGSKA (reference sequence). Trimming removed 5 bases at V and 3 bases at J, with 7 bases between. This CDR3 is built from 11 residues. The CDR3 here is CSASKDYGYTF. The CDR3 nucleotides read TGCAGTGCTTCGAAAGACTATGGCTACACCTTC.